The 14 T cell receptor beta chains in this list originate from one sample, sequenced in a study of blood T cell repertoires in COVID-19. The protocol was immunoSEQ multiplex PCR, while the TCRdb copy is restricted to in-frame clones and leaves out a portion. The table includes approximately 670,000 clones, around 90% detected once. Sequenced material: peripheral blood. Receptor source: a woman in her late teens or twenties with acute or convalescent COVID-19.

CDR3 nucleotide sequence: TGTGCCAGCAGCTACAGCTCAGCCCTCACTGAAGCTTTCTTT. Encoded protein: CASSYSSALTEAFF. This chain uses TRBV7-9 with TRBJ1-1; D is undetermined. Germline CDR1 reads SEHNR; CDR2 reads FQNEAQ (reference sequence). Trimming took off 4 bases at V and 4 bases at J, with 13 bases between the two ends. This CDR3 region has 14 residues.

The gene calls are TRBV18 and TRBJ1-1; D unclear. CDR3 size: 12 residues. The ends were cut back, 5 bases at V and 7 bases at J, with 11 bases in the middle. The germline V gene has CDR1 KGHSH and CDR2 LQKENI. The chain's CDR3 is CASSSSLFEAFF. The CDR3 region has the DNA TGTGCCAGCTCATCCTCCCTCTTTGAAGCTTTCTTT.

The rearrangement uses TRBV7-9 and TRBJ1-4; a possible D gene is TRBD1 (5 bases). In germline, CDR1 is SEHNR, CDR2 FQNEAQ (reference sequence). V lost 5 bases and J 7 bases, leaving 14 bases between the germline ends. This CDR3 region has 14 residues. CDR3 amino acids: CASSADMVAEKLFF. In DNA form, the CDR3 reads TGTGCCAGCAGCGCGGACATGGTGGCTGAAAAACTGTTTTTT.

The J gene is TRBJ1-1, the V gene TRBV5-1, with 7 bases fitting TRBD1. This CDR3 has 14 amino acids. V trimming: 6 bases; J trimming: 0 bases; junction bases outside the gene matches: 5. Germline-derived CDR1 and CDR2 are SGHRS and YFSETQ. Written as DNA, the CDR3 is TGCGCCAGCACCCGGACAGGATTGAACACTGAAGCTTTCTTT. This gives the protein CASTRTGLNTEAFF.

V gene TRBV5-4 combines with J gene TRBJ2-1; 10 bases map to TRBD2. The CDR3 length is 15 residues. Germline trimming cut 0 bases from V and 9 bases from J; bases unmatched to any gene: 6. Germline CDR1 is SGHNT and CDR2 is YYREEE (reference sequence). CDR3 residues: CASSLASGGVVEQFF. The CDR3 DNA is TGTGCCAGCAGCTTGGCCAGCGGGGGGGTAGTTGAGCAGTTCTTC.

The chain is built from TRBV30 and TRBJ1-4, with 7 bases aligning to TRBD1. The germline CDR1 and CDR2 sequences are GTSNPN and SVGIG (reference sequence). Trimming removed 4 bases from V and 8 bases from J; junction bases left unmatched: 10. The CDR3 totals 14 residues. The CDR3 DNA reads TGTGCCTGGACCCCAGGGGGTTTCCGGGAAAAACTGTTTTTT. Translating gives CAWTPGGFREKLFF.

The chain joins TRBV9 to TRBJ1-2; D gene uncertain. The germline V gene has CDR1 SGDLS and CDR2 YYNGEE. Between the trimmed V and J ends, which lost 0 bases and 8 bases, there was a span of 11 bases. CDR3 length: 13 residues. The CDR3 reads CASSVDRGGGYTF. As DNA, the CDR3 is TGTGCCAGCAGCGTAGACCGGGGAGGAGGCTACACCTTC.

The chain combines TRBV30 with TRBJ2-3, with 10 bases identical to TRBD1. The CDR3 runs 17 residues. Per germline, CDR1 GTSNPN and CDR2 SVGIG (reference sequence). V shed 2 bases, J shed 0 bases, and the junction held 8 bases outside the gene matches. The CDR3 nucleotides are TGTGCCTGGAGTCAGACAGGGGGCCCATATAGCACAGATACGCAGTATTTT. It yields the protein CAWSQTGGPYSTDTQYF.

The genes are TRBV9 and TRBJ2-2; TRBD2 agrees at 13 bases. The CDR3 totals 18 residues. CDR1 and CDR2 from the germline V gene are SGDLS and YYNGEE. Trimming cost V 3 bases and J 0 bases; bases outside gene matches: 5. CDR3 sequence: CASSEGLAGVSNTGELFF. As DNA, the CDR3 is TGTGCCAGCAGCGAAGGACTAGCGGGGGTCTCGAACACCGGGGAGCTGTTTTTT.

The rearrangement links TRBV7-6 to TRBJ2-2; possible D gene TRBD1, 5 bases. V shed 5 bases and J shed 14 bases, with 30 bases lying between them. The CDR3 spans 17 residues. The germline V gene has CDR1 SGHVS and CDR2 FNYEAQ. The CDR3 coding sequence is TGTGCCAGCAGCGTAAAGTCGTTTGGGGCCCACACCGATGTCCTGTTTTTT. The encoded protein is CASSVKSFGAHTDVLFF.

The chain joins TRBV6-1 to TRBJ2-3, with 10 positions matching TRBD1. CDR1 is MNHNS, CDR2 SASEGT, per germline. Germline trimming cut 3 bases from V and 4 bases from J; bases unmatched to any gene: 7. The CDR3 runs 16 residues. The CDR3 nucleotides are TGTGCCAGCAGTGATAGGACAGGGGGGCATGCAGATACGCAGTATTTT. Amino acid sequence: CASSDRTGGHADTQYF.

The chain employs TRBV4-3 and TRBJ2-7; no clear D. V was shortened by 1 base and J by 9 bases, with 7 bases between the two germline ends. Germline V CDR1 and CDR2: LGHNA, YSLEER. The CDR3 sequence is 11 residues long. This chain's CDR3 is CASSQGGAQYF. In DNA, the CDR3 is TGCGCCAGCAGCCAAGGAGGCGCGCAGTACTTC.

This chain joins TRBV7-6 and TRBJ1-2; D possibly corresponds to TRBD1 (5 bases). V gave up 0 bases and J gave up 5 bases, with 22 bases separating them. Germline CDR1 is SGHVS and CDR2 is FNYEAQ. The CDR3 is made up of 18 amino acids. The CDR3, as DNA: TGTGCCAGCAGCTTAGCGCCTGGGGCCCAACTAGCACAATATGGCTACACCTTC. As protein: CASSLAPGAQLAQYGYTF.

The chain employs TRBV24-1 and TRBJ1-2; maybe TRBD1 (5 bases). CDR3 length equals 14 residues. The ends were cut back, 5 bases at V and 6 bases at J, with 15 bases in the middle. Germline V gene sequence: CDR1 KGHDR, CDR2 SFDVKD. The CDR3 is CATSGRAGTDGYTF. The CDR3 bases are TGTGCCACCAGTGGGAGGGCAGGGACGGATGGCTACACCTTC.